This T cell receptor beta chain comes out of a study of response to subunit inactivated influenza vaccine. V dropped 0 bases and J dropped 4 bases, with 13 bases sitting between them. The germline V gene has CDR1 SGHTS and CDR2 YDEGEE. The CDR3 contains 15 residues. TCRdb re-derived calls from the RT-PCR reads in MiXCR, one entry per CDR3 protein. The repertoire has roughly 500,000 distinct CDR3 sequences, approximately 17% of them found once; the top ten carry 3% to 3.5%. Comment on this clonotype: Its cognate antigen is unknown.

Whole-study findings and limits: T cells newly recruited by each seasonal influenza vaccination are few, the authors suggested.

The sequence came from a man aged 50-75 years who received an inactivated influenza vaccine. The chain links TRBV5-8 to TRBJ1-2; D perhaps matches TRBD1 (6 bases). This specimen consisted of CD4+ T cells sorted from PBMCs, obtained approximately 25 months after vaccination. CDR3 loop: CASSLDKTGFYGYTF. The DNA for the CDR3 is TGTGCCAGCAGCTTGGACAAGACAGGTTTCTATGGCTACACCTTC.